This T cell receptor (beta chain) was obtained from a study of regulatory T cells in long-lasting Graves disease. Investigators prepared the TCR beta libraries by applying iRepertoire HTBI primers and Arm-PCR of CDR3 regions. From the multiplex PCR reads, TCRdb called clonotypes with MiXCR, one entry per CDR3 protein. Found here are around 460,000 distinct CDR3 sequences, roughly 21% of them singletons; the top ten hold around 7%. The germline gives CDR1 SGHRS, CDR2 YFSETQ. The CDR3 length is 18 residues. V dropped 0 bases and J dropped 0 bases, with 13 bases sitting between them. Remarks on this clonotype: Its antigen is unknown.

Study results and limitations: The study found lower TCR diversity in persistent Graves' patients than in newly diagnosed ones. Patients with persistent disease showed a bias toward TRBV28, TRBJ1-2 and TRBJ2-5. Public clonotype sharing was higher in persistent than newly diagnosed patients.

Time point meaning: persistent/refractory GD, antithyroid drugs over 5 years with positive TRAb. TCR sequences were obtained from RNA taken from PBMCs. As collected, the peripheral blood samples measured roughly 10 milliliters each and went into EDTA tubes. The genes are TRBV5-1 and TRBJ2-6; D ambiguous. The clonotype originates from a female donor with Graves disease. Sequenced material: peripheral blood mononuclear cells (PBMCs), taken when the disease was refractory, from a patient treated with antithyroid drugs. CDR3 in DNA: TGCGCCAGCAGCTTGGTCACCCAACGTCTCTCTGGGGCCAACGTCCTGACTTTC. Encoded protein: CASSLVTQRLSGANVLTF.